This T cell receptor (beta chain) was sequenced in a study of T cells in Graves' hyperthyroidism and ophthalmopathy. This clonotype occurred many times. Amplified TCR beta CDR3 regions came from RNA transcripts. An initial round of RT-PCR targeting the TCR CDR3 relied on the HTBI primer set. From the multiplex PCR reads, TCRdb called clonotypes with MiXCR, one entry per CDR3 protein. The table lists 250,000 or so distinct CDR3 sequences, around 15% of them singletons, with about 30% in the top ten. Sequenced material: blood. The sequence came from a woman aged 50 to 60 with Graves' hyperthyroidism that later progressed to Graves' ophthalmopathy.

This chain's CDR3 is CASSGSTRTSFRYEQYF. CDR3 DNA sequence: TGCGCCAGCAGCGGGTCCACAAGGACTAGCTTTAGGTACGAGCAGTACTTC. The chain has TRBV5-1 and TRBJ2-7; 8 bases are a match to TRBD2. Germline V gene sequence: CDR1 SGHRS, CDR2 YFSETQ. This CDR3 comprises 17 residues. The junction had 16 bases not matched to a gene; V was cut back by 4 bases and J by 4 bases.